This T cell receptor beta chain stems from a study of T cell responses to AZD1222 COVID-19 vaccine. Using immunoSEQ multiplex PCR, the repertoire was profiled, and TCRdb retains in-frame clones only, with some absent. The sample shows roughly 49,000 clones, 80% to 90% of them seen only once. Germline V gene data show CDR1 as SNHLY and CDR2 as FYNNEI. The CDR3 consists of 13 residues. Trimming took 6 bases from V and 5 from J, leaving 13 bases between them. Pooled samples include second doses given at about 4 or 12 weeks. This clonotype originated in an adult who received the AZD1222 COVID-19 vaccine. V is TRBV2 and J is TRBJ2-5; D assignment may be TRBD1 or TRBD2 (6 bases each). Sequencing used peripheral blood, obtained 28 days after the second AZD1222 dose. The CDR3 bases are TGTGCCAGCAGCGGAGGAGGGGGGGAGACCCAGTACTTC. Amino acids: CASSGGGGETQYF.